This T cell receptor (beta chain) was observed in a study of blood T cell repertoires in COVID-19. Trimming stripped 8 bases from V and 0 bases from J, with 11 bases between. Germline V gene sequence: CDR1 SEHNR, CDR2 FQNEAQ (reference sequence). The CDR3 totals 14 residues. As originally analysed: Amplification with reference gene primers provided the estimates of nucleated cell counts. Clones were sequenced by immunoSEQ multiplex PCR, and TCRdb holds only the in-frame ones, with some missing. The D gene and trimming were derived from the DNA, and the V and J assignments and clone size from that table. The repertoire consists of about 110,000 clones, with 85% occurring once and the leading ten covering about 13%.

The TCR comes from a human donor in a cohort sampled during active COVID-19. The chain carries TRBV7-9 and TRBJ2-1; D is uncertain. What was sequenced was peripheral blood. The CDR3 region is CASLEESSYNEQFF. Here the CDR3 DNA reads TGTGCCAGCCTCGAGGAGAGCTCCTACAATGAGCAGTTCTTC.